The 19 T cell receptor beta chains below were found in one sample sequenced in a study of blood T cell repertoires in COVID-19. TCRdb keeps only in-frame clones here, not all; method: immunoSEQ multiplex PCR. The repertoire consists of 350,000 to 400,000 clones, with just over 90% occurring once and the leading ten covering more than 0.85%. The sample taken for sequencing was PBMCs or T cells enriched from blood (not recorded which). The source of these receptors is a woman in her thirties or forties who had been exposed to COVID-19.

V gene TRBV29-1 combines with J gene TRBJ2-2, with D perhaps matching TRBD1 (6 bases). The length of the CDR3 is 11 residues. The V gene's germline CDR1 is SQVTM and CDR2 ANQGSEA. The germline V and J ends were trimmed by 7 bases and 8 bases, with 11 bases remaining between them. The CDR3 sequence is CSAVQGGELFF. Written as DNA, the CDR3 is TGCAGCGCCGTACAGGGTGGGGAGCTGTTTTTT.

The chain recombines TRBV5-1 with TRBJ1-2, with 7 positions matching TRBD1. From germline, CDR1 is SGHRS and CDR2 YFSETQ. This CDR3 has 15 residues. V was pared by 4 bases and J by 4 bases, with 10 bases of the junction left unmatched. CDR3 nucleotides: TGCGCCAGCAGCCAAACAGGGGCGCAGGGCTATGGCTACACCTTC. The encoded protein is CASSQTGAQGYGYTF.

This sequence joins TRBV11-3 and TRBJ1-4; D ambiguous. The length of the CDR3 is 13 residues. Germline V gives CDR1 SGHNT, CDR2 YENEEA. Trimming pared 4 bases from V and 4 bases from J, leaving 7 bases between. This CDR3 reads CASSSHSNEKLFF. CDR3 DNA: TGTGCCAGCAGCTCCCACAGTAATGAAAAACTGTTTTTT.

The rearrangement links TRBV24-1 to TRBJ1-2, with D possibly matching TRBD1 (6 bases). The V gene's germline CDR1 is KGHDR and CDR2 SFDVKD. The V and J ends lost 6 bases and 5 bases respectively, with 12 bases between them. The CDR3 runs to 13 residues. The CDR3 DNA follows: TGTGCCACCAGTAAGGACAGCGAATATGGCTACACCTTC. Translated: CATSKDSEYGYTF.

This clone was counted once. The V gene is TRBV11-3, the J gene TRBJ2-1; 8 nucleotides match TRBD1. V gave up 4 bases and J gave up 7 bases; unmatched junction bases: 9. This CDR3 comprises 15 residues. The germline V gene has CDR1 SGHNT and CDR2 YENEEA. The CDR3 DNA sequence: TGTGCCAGCAGCTATCGACAGGGGAGGCGGAATGAGCAGTTCTTC. Its translation: CASSYRQGRRNEQFF.

The gene calls are TRBV6-2 or TRBV6-3 and TRBJ2-3, with 7 bases lining up with TRBD2. The V gene end was trimmed by 5 bases and the J gene end by 0 bases; junction bases not matched to a gene: 14. The CDR3 has 18 amino acids. Germline CDR1 and CDR2: MNHEY and SVGEGT. The CDR3 protein is CASSQLPAGVASTDTQYF. Written as DNA, the CDR3 is TGTGCCAGCAGTCAACTCCCGGCGGGGGTTGCTAGCACAGATACGCAGTATTTT.

The chain links TRBV11-2 to TRBJ1-5, with 12 positions matching TRBD1. Germline V gene sequence: CDR1 SGHAT, CDR2 FQNNGV. The V segment lost 5 bases and the J segment 0 bases; nucleotides outside the gene matches: 11. CDR3 length equals 19 residues. The CDR3 here is CASSTLGDRGLNSNQPQHF. Here the CDR3 DNA reads TGTGCCAGCAGCACACTAGGGGACAGGGGGCTGAATAGCAATCAGCCCCAGCATTTT.

The rearrangement uses TRBV30 and TRBJ2-5, with 8 positions matching TRBD1. CDR1 and CDR2 (germline): GTSNPN, SVGIG (reference sequence). This CDR3 has 13 residues. With 3 bases clipped from V and 4 bases from J, the junction kept 4 bases outside the gene matches. The CDR3 DNA sequence: TGTGCCTGGAGCCCAGGGGGCGCAGAGACCCAGTACTTC. It specifies CAWSPGGAETQYF.

This rearrangement joins TRBV2 to TRBJ1-1; the D gene is possibly TRBD1 (5 bases). Trimming took 8 bases from V and 0 from J, leaving 16 bases between them. The germline V gene has CDR1 SNHLY and CDR2 FYNNEI. The CDR3 covers 15 residues. CDR3 in DNA: TGTGCCAGCCCTAACGCCGGACACATGAACACTGAAGCTTTCTTT. It is translated as CASPNAGHMNTEAFF.

The V and J genes are TRBV14 and TRBJ2-7; TRBD2 agrees at 8 bases. This CDR3 comprises 14 residues. CDR1 SGHDN and CDR2 FVKESK come from the germline V gene. V was pared by 1 base and J by 6 bases, with 5 bases of the junction left unmatched. CDR3 sequence: CASSQGGLVSEQYF. In DNA, the CDR3 is TGTGCCAGCAGCCAAGGGGGACTAGTAAGCGAGCAGTACTTC.

The rearrangement uses TRBV10-1 and TRBJ2-7; D is perhaps TRBD2 (5 bases). Germline V lookup: CDR1 WNHNN, CDR2 SYGVQD (reference sequence). The CDR3 runs 12 residues. V lost 8 bases, J lost 7 bases, and 15 bases lay in between. For the CDR3, the DNA is TGCGCCAGCGCCCAAGCAAGAGGGGAGCAGTACTTC. Amino acids: CASAQARGEQYF.

The chain carries TRBV5-1 and TRBJ2-2; D perhaps matches TRBD2 (7 bases). The length of the CDR3 is 16 residues. Germline V gene lookup returns CDR1 SGHRS and CDR2 YFSETQ. Trimming took 5 bases from V and 1 from J, leaving 15 bases between them. CDR3: CASRVRGGENTGELFF. Written as DNA, the CDR3 is TGCGCCAGCAGGGTCCGCGGGGGCGAGAACACCGGGGAGCTGTTTTTT.

The chain joins TRBV5-4 to TRBJ1-2; 9 bases line up with TRBD1. The germline gives CDR1 SGHNT, CDR2 YYREEE (reference sequence). This CDR3 is built from 15 residues. Trimming took 4 bases from V and 4 from J; bases not matched to a gene: 8. The CDR3 protein is CASSTRQGGTYGYTF. CDR3 nucleotides: TGTGCCAGCAGCACTAGACAGGGGGGAACCTATGGCTACACCTTC.

The CDR3 DNA follows: TGTGCCAGCAGCCGTAATCCCGGGACAGGGATGCTAGGCTACACCTTC. Translated, it gives CASSRNPGTGMLGYTF. The J gene is TRBJ1-2, the V gene TRBV7-9, with 9 bases identical to TRBD1. The CDR3 loop spans 16 amino acids. CDR1 is SEHNR and CDR2 is FQNEAQ in the germline V gene (reference sequence). V was clipped by 5 bases and J by 8 bases; unmatched bases: 15.

This clone has only one observation. The V gene is TRBV3-1 (or the pseudogene TRBV3-2), the J gene TRBJ2-2; 12 bases align to TRBD1. Germline values: CDR1 LGHDT, CDR2 YNNKEL (reference sequence). There are 15 residues in the CDR3. Unmatched junction bases numbered 2, after V lost 3 bases and J lost 6 bases. The CDR3 here is CASSHRDRGPGELFF. The DNA of the CDR3 is TGTGCCAGCAGCCATCGGGACAGGGGGCCCGGGGAGCTGTTTTTT.

The V and J genes are TRBV7-6 and TRBJ2-3; D may be TRBD2 (5 bases). The CDR3 contains 15 residues. CDR1 SGHVS and CDR2 FNYEAQ come from the germline V gene. V lost 3 bases to trimming and J lost 2 bases, with 12 bases between them. CDR3 nucleotide sequence: TGTGCCAGCAGCTTTCGTCCTAGCCTCACAGATACGCAGTATTTT. Its protein is CASSFRPSLTDTQYF.

V and J are TRBV30 and TRBJ1-1; a possible D gene is TRBD1 (6 bases). The V gene lost 2 bases and the J gene lost 1 base, with 11 bases spanning the gap. Germline CDR1 GTSNPN, CDR2 SVGIG (reference sequence). The CDR3 is 14 amino acids. DNA for the CDR3: TGTGCCTGGAGTTATGCGGGGGCGAACACTGAAGCTTTCTTT. Protein product: CAWSYAGANTEAFF.

The chain carries TRBV14 and TRBJ1-1; TRBD1 agrees at 9 bases. The V gene's germline CDR1 is SGHDN and CDR2 FVKESK. The CDR3 contains 15 residues. Trimming took 4 bases from V and 4 from J; bases not matched to a gene: 7. The CDR3 region has the DNA TGTGCCAGCAGCCGGGGGACAGGGAGAATCACTGAAGCTTTCTTT. Encoded protein: CASSRGTGRITEAFF.

V is TRBV5-1 and J is TRBJ1-3; D uncertain. CDR3 length: 14 residues. V shed 5 bases and J shed 0 bases, with 9 bases lying between them. Germline lookup yields CDR1 SGHRS and CDR2 YFSETQ. The CDR3 protein is CASRSAGSGNTIYF. The CDR3 DNA sequence: TGCGCCAGCAGGTCTGCAGGCTCTGGAAACACCATATATTTT.